This section outlines one T cell receptor beta chain sequence together with its context. These data are taken from a study of blood T cell repertoires in COVID-19. Turning to the study itself: The United States, Italy and Spain were the sources of the acute and convalescent COVID-19 samples. PBMCs, B-cell-depleted T cells, or T cells provided the cDNA or gDNA that made up the material.

Sequencing used immunoSEQ multiplex PCR; TCRdb keeps in-frame clones, though not all of them. The repertoire includes 140,000 to 150,000 clones, more than 75% of them detected once, and 15% sits in the top ten. The sequence derives from a human donor with acute or convalescent COVID-19. The donor label of this sample is uncertain. The specimen was peripheral blood.

The CDR3 sequence is CASSGTANTGELFF. CDR3 nucleotide sequence: TGTGCCAGCAGCGGGACAGCGAACACCGGGGAGCTGTTTTTT. The chain has TRBV9 and TRBJ2-2; the D gene is possibly TRBD1 (6 bases). The ends were cut back, 3 bases at V and 0 bases at J, with 6 bases in the middle. The CDR3 runs 14 residues. Germline V CDR1 and CDR2: SGDLS, YYNGEE.